What follows describes a single T cell receptor beta chain. Germline V lookup: CDR1 LNHNV, CDR2 YYDKDF (reference sequence). The CDR3 spans 16 residues. The V end lost 1 base, the J end lost 7 bases, and 17 bases lay between the germline ends. The data belong to a study of shared clonotypes between healthy human individuals. Replicate PCRs from sorted subsets contained around 200 ng DNA, which is 29,000 or so T cell genomes. In the original analysis: ImmunoSEQ yielded junction-only sequences lacking quality scores, so filtering differed. Some clones are missing from TCRdb's copy, which holds only in-frame ones; the method was immunoSEQ multiplex PCR. The V and J calls and clone size are taken from that table; D and trimming were inferred from the DNA. The sample lists around 1.6 million clones; nearly 99% were seen once.

The chain uses TRBV15 and TRBJ2-4, with TRBD1 as a possible D gene (7 bases). This receptor was identified in a man younger than 40 in good health. Sequenced material: naive CD4+ T cells sorted from blood. Noted subset: CD45RA+ positively selected. The CDR3 region is CATSRVLATGFNIQYF. CDR3 coding DNA: TGTGCCACCAGCAGAGTTCTAGCGACAGGGTTTAACATTCAGTACTTC. The full variable domain, completed using reference TRBV15 and TRBJ2-4, is DAMVIQNPRYQVTQFGKPVTLSCSQTLNHNVMYWYQQKSSQAPKLLFHYYDKDFNNEADTPDNFQSRRPNTSFCFLDIRSPGLGDTAMYLCATSRVLATGFNIQYFGAGTRLSVL.